The 27 T cell receptor beta chains presented below share a single source sample, sequenced in a study of metastatic and nonmetastatic thyroid tumors (dated by TCRdb to 2018 to 2020). No patient had received any treatment before thyroid surgery. The library was prepared using PCR. Data came from an Illumina HiSeq 4000. The public reads were reanalyzed by TCRdb: fastp trimming at Q25, MiXCR alignment, in-frame beta chains only. This sample gives about 11,000 clones in total; around 30% of them show up just once. The ten biggest clones cover around 16% of the sample. Sequenced: tumor tissue. The receptor set was obtained from a female donor with papillary thyroid cancer or a benign thyroid nodule (not recorded which). Some clones in this sample may be carry-over from other donors' samples.

This clone was counted between two and nine times. The V and J genes are TRBV25-1 and TRBJ2-1; 10 bases agree with TRBD1. J lost 4 bases, V lost 6 bases, and 6 bases had no gene match. The germline V gene has CDR1 MGHDK and CDR2 SYGVNS. The CDR3 covers 15 residues. The chain's CDR3 is CASSRDRGGYNEQFF. The CDR3 coding sequence is TGTGCCAGCAGCCGGGACAGGGGAGGGTACAATGAGCAGTTCTTC.

The rearrangement joins TRBV7-9 to TRBJ1-3; D remains ambiguous. V was pared by 7 bases and J by 3 bases, with 16 bases between. The CDR3 is 15 amino acids. CDR1 and CDR2 from the germline V gene are SEHNR and FQNEAQ (reference sequence). The DNA of the CDR3 is TGTGCCAGCAACCCCCTGCGGGGTGGTGGAAACACCATATATTTT. Protein product: CASNPLRGGGNTIYF.

V gene TRBV11-1 combines with J gene TRBJ2-1, with 9 nucleotides matching TRBD2. Germline V gene lookup returns CDR1 SGHAT and CDR2 FQDESV (reference sequence). The CDR3 loop spans 14 amino acids. J gave up 12 bases and V 1 base, and 7 bases lay outside the gene matches. The CDR3 DNA follows: TGTGCCAGCAGCTTAGGACTAGCGGAGGCGAGGCAGTTCTTC. This encodes CASSLGLAEARQFF.

By its share, this clone is medium-sized. The chain couples TRBV27 to TRBJ2-6; D may be TRBD1 or TRBD2 (5 bases each). Germline V gene data show CDR1 as MNHEY and CDR2 as SMNVEV (reference sequence). V lost 8 bases to trimming and J lost 4 bases, with 21 bases between them. The CDR3 is made up of 17 amino acids. The CDR3 coding sequence is TGTGCCAGCGGGCCGAATTCAGGGTCGGGGGGGGCCAACGTCCTGACTTTC. This encodes CASGPNSGSGGANVLTF.

This clone counts as medium-sized. V is TRBV7-8 and J is TRBJ2-3, with 8 bases matching TRBD2. The CDR3 sequence is 15 residues long. Germline-derived CDR1 and CDR2 are SGHVS and FQNEAQ. Losses at the gene ends were 3 bases for V and 5 bases for J; bases not matched to a gene: 7. The CDR3 DNA reads TGTGCCAGCAGCTTTGACGGGAGGGCCCAAGATACGCAGTATTTT. It encodes CASSFDGRAQDTQYF.

This chain connects TRBV5-1 to TRBJ1-2; TRBD1 is a possible D gene (6 bases). CDR1 and CDR2 from the germline V gene are SGHRS and YFSETQ. The CDR3 is made up of 14 amino acids. V was cut by 1 base and J by 7 bases, with 14 bases left in between. The CDR3 protein is CASSLLQQGTGYTF. CDR3 nucleotide sequence: TGCGCCAGCAGCTTGTTGCAACAGGGAACTGGCTACACCTTC.

This clone came up a few times. CDR3 in DNA: TGTGCCAGCAGCACCGACAGGGCCACTGAAGCTTTCTTT. Encoded protein: CASSTDRATEAFF. This chain joins TRBV11-2 and TRBJ1-1; TRBD1 matches 7 bases. The CDR3 loop spans 13 amino acids. The V segment lost 5 bases and the J segment 4 bases; nucleotides outside the gene matches: 4. Germline CDR1 SGHAT, CDR2 FQNNGV. The full variable domain, rest sourced from reference TRBV11-2 and TRBJ1-1, is EAGVAQSPRYKIIEKRQSVAFWCNPISGHATLYWYQQILGQGPKLLIQFQNNGVVDDSQLPKDRFSAERLKGVDSTLKIQPAKLEDSAVYLCASSTDRATEAFFGQGTRLTVV.

The chain is built from TRBV20-1 and TRBJ2-7; a weak D match, TRBD1 (6 bases). V lost 6 bases and J 4 bases, leaving 22 bases between the germline ends. The V gene's germline CDR1 is DFQATT and CDR2 SNEGSKA (reference sequence). The CDR3 is 15 residues long. CDR3 bases: TGCAGTGCCCCCGGTCAGGGGCTAAGCTCGTACGAGCAGTACTTC. Translated, it gives CSAPGQGLSSYEQYF.

This clone has ten or more counts. The CDR3 here is CASSLDWGLANNEQFF. DNA of the CDR3: TGTGCCAGCAGCTTAGATTGGGGCCTGGCCAACAATGAGCAGTTCTTC. The genes are TRBV11-2 and TRBJ2-1, with a weak D call TRBD1 (5 bases). Trimming stripped 0 bases from V and 5 bases from J, with 14 bases between. The CDR3 has 16 amino acids. Germline V gene sequence: CDR1 SGHAT, CDR2 FQNNGV.

There are many counts of this clone. The chain employs TRBV6-1 and TRBJ2-4; 10 bases map to TRBD2. CDR1 is MNHNS and CDR2 is SASEGT in the germline V gene. The CDR3 is made up of 15 amino acids. With V trimmed by 5 bases and J by 1 base, 2 bases remained unmatched. The CDR3 nucleotides read TGTGCCAGCAGTTCTAGCGGGAGTGCCAAAAACATTCAGTACTTC. It is translated as CASSSSGSAKNIQYF.

The sample holds many counts of this clone. A much more abundant neighbour one base away suggests this may be a read error. The rearrangement joins TRBV28 to TRBJ2-1; no clear D. The germline gives CDR1 MDHEN, CDR2 SYDVKM. The CDR3 loop spans 17 amino acids. Trimming shortened V by 2 bases and J by 2 bases, and 16 bases separated the two germline ends. CDR3 DNA: TGTGCCAGCAGTTTACTTGGCGCCCCGTCCCCCTACAATGAGCAGTTCTTC. It yields the protein CASSLLGAPSPYNEQFF.

This clone was picked up a small number of times. This chain links TRBV6-1 with TRBJ2-1; D is undetermined. Germline V gene sequence: CDR1 MNHNS, CDR2 SASEGT. Between the trimmed V and J ends, which lost 0 bases and 4 bases, there was a span of 10 bases. There are 15 residues in the CDR3. Here the CDR3 DNA reads TGTGCCAGCAGTGAAGCAGGAGACCCTTACAATGAGCAGTTCTTC. It is translated as CASSEAGDPYNEQFF.

The chain carries TRBV27 and TRBJ2-5, with unresolved D. V lost 2 bases and J lost 2, with 6 bases in between. The CDR3 contains 13 residues. The V gene's germline CDR1 is MNHEY and CDR2 SMNVEV (reference sequence). The CDR3 protein is CASSLKGQETQYF. CDR3 sequence (DNA): TGTGCCAGCAGTTTAAAGGGACAAGAGACCCAGTACTTC.

To note about this clone: A read error is likely, as this CDR3 ends without the conserved phenylalanine or tryptophan. The chain combines TRBV30 with TRBJ2-7, with 8 bases that match TRBD1. This CDR3 has 13 amino acids. Trimming at V came to 7 bases and at J to 6 bases, leaving 11 bases not matched to a gene. Per the germline V gene, CDR1 is GTSNPN and CDR2 is SVGIG (reference sequence). The CDR3 sequence: CAYPTGVIGEQYL. The CDR3 DNA follows: TGTGCCTACCCGACAGGGGTGATTGGCGAGCAGTACCTC.

This clone has a count of ten or more. The chain recombines TRBV29-1 with TRBJ1-1, with unresolved D. The V end lost 7 bases, the J end lost 0 bases, and 6 bases lay between the germline ends. The CDR3 extends over 11 amino acids. Germline V gives CDR1 SQVTM, CDR2 ANQGSEA. This chain's CDR3 is CSGRMNTEAFF. The CDR3 DNA sequence: TGCAGCGGACGGATGAACACTGAAGCTTTCTTT.

The rearrangement links TRBV6-1 to TRBJ1-2; 7 bases map to TRBD1. Germline lookup yields CDR1 MNHNS and CDR2 SASEGT. Trimming took 4 bases from V and 9 from J; bases not matched to a gene: 17. This CDR3 region has 16 residues. In nucleotides, the CDR3 is TGTGCCAGCAGTGCGAGTAGAGCAGGGACAGCACCAAGCTACACCTTC. This gives the protein CASSASRAGTAPSYTF.

This chain joins TRBV20-1 and TRBJ2-7; TRBD2 agrees at 12 bases. CDR1 and CDR2 (germline): DFQATT, SNEGSKA (reference sequence). CDR3 length: 14 residues. After removal of 5 bases from V and 2 bases from J, the junction contained 4 bases not matched to a gene. CDR3 nucleotide sequence: TGCAGTGCTGAACTAGCGGGAGGAACCTACGAGCAGTACTTC. Residues: CSAELAGGTYEQYF.

This clone qualifies as medium-sized. This sample also contains other DNA sequences that code for the same CDR3. The chain couples TRBV30 to TRBJ2-7; TRBD1 agrees at 8 bases. The CDR3 spans 14 residues. Trimming at V came to 1 base and at J to 4 bases, leaving 6 bases not matched to a gene. CDR1 and CDR2 (germline): GTSNPN, SVGIG (reference sequence). The CDR3 is CAWSDGTGDYEQYF. In DNA, the CDR3 is TGTGCCTGGAGTGACGGGACAGGAGATTACGAGCAGTACTTC.

This clone was seen at least ten times. CDR3 region: CAISESTRMPQHF. In DNA, the CDR3 is TGTGCCATCAGTGAGTCGACTCGGATGCCCCAGCATTTT. The rearrangement links TRBV10-3 to TRBJ1-5; D is undetermined. V shed 0 bases and J shed 9 bases, with 9 bases lying between them. The CDR3 consists of 13 residues. Germline loops: CDR1 ENHRY, CDR2 SYGVKD.

By sample share, this clone is medium-sized. The junction does not match germline at one end; this may be a read error. This CDR3 reads CASSNPGQLVVF. DNA for the CDR3: TGTGCCAGCAGTAACCCGGGACAGCTAGTTGTCTTT. The J gene is TRBJ1-1, the V gene TRBV6-1; TRBD1 matches at 7 bases. The CDR3 is made up of 12 amino acids. The V gene's germline CDR1 is MNHNS and CDR2 SASEGT.

By share, this clone ranks as medium-sized. The V and J genes are TRBV7-2 and TRBJ1-2; TRBD1 matches 11 bases. The CDR3 spans 15 residues. The J segment lost 6 bases and the V segment lost 5 bases, leaving 8 bases of the junction unmatched. Germline assignment: CDR1 SGHTA and CDR2 FQGNSA. The CDR3, as DNA: TGTGCCAGCAGCCCTCCGGGACAGGGGGTGAATGGCTACACCTTC. Amino acid sequence: CASSPPGQGVNGYTF.

This clone was detected only a few times. The rearrangement joins TRBV20-1 to TRBJ1-1; maybe TRBD1 (6 bases). In germline, CDR1 is DFQATT, CDR2 SNEGSKA (reference sequence). The CDR3 extends over 17 amino acids. Deletions cut 0 bases from V and 0 bases from J, with 17 bases between. The CDR3 DNA reads as TGCAGTGCTAGAGATCCCCTTCCGGACAGCGTGAACACTGAAGCTTTCTTT. Its protein product is CSARDPLPDSVNTEAFF.

This clone rates as medium-sized. This sequence joins TRBV6-2 or TRBV6-3 and TRBJ2-7, with 11 bases lining up with TRBD2. V was clipped by 7 bases and J by 3 bases; unmatched bases: 8. The CDR3 is 15 residues long. The germline V gene has CDR1 MNHEY and CDR2 SVGEGT. CDR3 sequence (DNA): TGTGCCAGCATTCGTAGCGGGGGGGATTTCTACGAGCAGTACTTC. This translates into CASIRSGGDFYEQYF.

The DNA for the CDR3 is TGCAGTGCCACGTCCGCCTACGAGCAGTACTTC. This translates into CSATSAYEQYF. The V and J genes are TRBV20-1 and TRBJ2-7; D remains ambiguous. CDR1 and CDR2 (germline): DFQATT, SNEGSKA (reference sequence). The CDR3 has 11 residues. The V gene lost 6 bases and the J gene lost 2 bases, with 8 bases spanning the gap.

The J gene is TRBJ1-1, the V gene TRBV5-1; 7 bases map to TRBD1. Trimming took 5 bases from V and 4 from J; bases not matched to a gene: 11. Germline CDR1 and CDR2: SGHRS and YFSETQ. CDR3 length: 15 residues. The CDR3 loop is CASRRLGQLSTEAFF. In DNA, the CDR3 is TGCGCCAGCAGACGTTTGGGACAGCTGAGCACTGAAGCTTTCTTT.

The chain employs TRBV18 and TRBJ1-6, with D hard to call. Trimming removed 2 bases from V and 6 bases from J, with 5 bases in between. The germline V gene encodes CDR1 KGHSH and CDR2 LQKENI. The CDR3 extends over 13 amino acids. The CDR3 sequence: CASSPDRNSPLHF. The CDR3 nucleotides are TGTGCCAGCTCACCAGATCGTAATTCACCCCTCCACTTT.

In its sample, this clone ranks as medium-sized (0.01 to 0.1%). The chain has TRBV25-1 and TRBJ1-5, with a possible D match to TRBD1 (5 bases). This CDR3 contains 12 residues. Germline V lookup: CDR1 MGHDK, CDR2 SYGVNS. Trimming took off 5 bases at V and 6 bases at J, with 8 bases between the two ends. The CDR3 is CASSRGVQPQHF. For the CDR3, the DNA is TGTGCCAGCAGTCGGGGGGTTCAGCCCCAGCATTTT.